The 18 T cell receptor beta chains in this list originate from one sample, sequenced in a study of T-cell reconstitution after alpha-beta-depleted transplantation in children (dated by TCRdb to the mid-2010s). Explained via the paper, the treatment or condition label denotes: allogeneic hematopoietic cell transplantation with graft depleted of TCRalphabeta T cells and CD19 B cells. The library was produced with PCR. The instrument given in TCRdb is Illumina HiSeq 2500. TCR libraries were prepared with molecular barcoding, using unique molecular identifiers to normalize TCRbeta repertoire quantification. In TCRdb, the public reads were trimmed at Q25 with fastp and aligned with MiXCR, with productive beta chains retained. When rows share a CDR3 protein, they turn into one entry using the most common DNA and genes. This sample comprises around 70,000 distinct CDR3 sequences, under 13% of them detected only once. The ten largest clones represent about 13% of the sample.

This sample comprised PBMCs, obtained before TCRalphabeta/CD19-depleted stem cell transplant. The receptors here all came from a boy under 18 with acute myeloid leukemia, due to receive a stem cell transplant.

This clonotype has at least ten counts. J is TRBJ2-7 and V is TRBV18; tentatively, D is TRBD2 (5 bases). CDR1 is KGHSH and CDR2 is LQKENI in the germline V gene. With 4 bases removed from V and 4 bases from J, the gap between germline ends came to 8 bases. This CDR3 is 12 amino acids long. This CDR3 reads CASSLERYEQYF. CDR3 nucleotide sequence: TGTGCCAGCTCACTAGAGCGGTACGAGCAGTACTTC.

There are many counts of this clonotype. V usage is TRBV5-1 and J usage is TRBJ2-3; 7 bases match TRBD1. This CDR3 has 14 residues. CDR1 and CDR2 from the germline V gene are SGHRS and YFSETQ. V dropped 2 bases and J dropped 0; count of bases not matched to a gene: 0. CDR3 sequence (DNA): TGCGCCAGCAGCTTACAGGGGAGCACAGATACGCAGTATTTT. As protein: CASSLQGSTDTQYF. Full variable domain (outside the CDR3, taken from reference TRBV5-1 and TRBJ2-3): KAGVTQTPRYLIKTRGQQVTLSCSPISGHRSVSWYQQTPGQGLQFLFEYFSETQRNKGNFPGRFSGRQFSNSRSEMNVSTLELGDSALYLCASSLQGSTDTQYFGPGTRLTVL.

This clonotype was counted ten times or more. V and J are TRBV7-8 and TRBJ2-7, with TRBD2 matching over 15 bases. The CDR3 has 15 residues. J was trimmed by 6 bases and V by 1 base; bases with no gene match: 1. The germline CDR1 and CDR2 sequences are SGHVS and FQNEAQ. The CDR3 DNA sequence: TGTGCCAGCAGCTTAGGGACTAGCGGGAGGGGCGAGCAGTACTTC. Translating gives CASSLGTSGRGEQYF.

This clonotype appeared many times. This chain uses TRBV12-3 or TRBV12-4 with TRBJ2-1; TRBD2 matches 11 bases. Unmatched junction bases numbered 9, after V lost 10 bases and J lost 4 bases. The CDR3 has 15 residues. The CDR3 nucleotides are TGTGCCACGAACCCGACTAGCGGGAATTACAATGAGCAGTTCTTC. Translated: CATNPTSGNYNEQFF.

This clonotype has more than one count but fewer than ten. This chain links TRBV7-2 with TRBJ2-3; no clear D gene. The germline gives CDR1 SGHTA, CDR2 FQGNSA. CDR3 length: 14 amino acids. Trimming removed 4 bases from V and 0 bases from J, with 8 bases in between. CDR3 nucleotide sequence: TGTGCCAGCAGCTCGGCCTCAAGCACAGATACGCAGTATTTT. Amino acids: CASSSASSTDTQYF.

Ten or more counts support this clonotype. The V gene is TRBV5-1, the J gene TRBJ2-3; 7 nucleotides agree with TRBD1. The CDR3 is 17 amino acids. Germline V gene lookup returns CDR1 SGHRS and CDR2 YFSETQ. Trimming cost V 4 bases and J 0 bases; bases outside gene matches: 11. CDR3: CASSTRQGRRSTDTQYF. CDR3 nucleotide sequence: TGCGCCAGCAGCACAAGACAGGGCCGCCGGAGCACAGATACGCAGTATTTT.

This clonotype was picked up many times. The chain is built from TRBV25-1 and TRBJ1-1; D unclear. The CDR3 runs 11 residues. The V end lost 4 bases, the J end lost 11 bases, and 11 bases lay between the germline ends. The germline V gene has CDR1 MGHDK and CDR2 SYGVNS. The CDR3 is CASSASSRAFF. The DNA of the CDR3 is TGTGCCAGCAGTGCCAGCTCGCGGGCTTTCTTT.

There are many counts of this clonotype. The chain joins TRBV29-1 to TRBJ1-1; D unresolved. Trimming pared 7 bases from V and 0 bases from J, leaving 9 bases between. The CDR3 sequence is 12 residues long. Germline V gene data show CDR1 as SQVTM and CDR2 as ANQGSEA. Written as DNA, the CDR3 is TGCAGCGCCATAGCGGTGAACACTGAAGCTTTCTTT. Protein sequence: CSAIAVNTEAFF.

Ten or more counts support this clonotype. The chain recombines TRBV19 with TRBJ2-1; 7 bases map to TRBD2. This CDR3 has 11 amino acids. Germline assignment: CDR1 LNHDA and CDR2 SQIVND (reference sequence). V was clipped by 3 bases and J by 14 bases; unmatched bases: 4. CDR3 bases: TGTGCCAGTAGTATCGGGGGGAGCGAGTTCTTC. Its translation: CASSIGGSEFF.

This clonotype occurred a few times. The chain uses TRBV2 and TRBJ2-7; 8 nucleotides line up with TRBD1. After removal of 8 bases from V and 3 bases from J, the junction contained 6 bases not matched to a gene. The germline V gene encodes CDR1 SNHLY and CDR2 FYNNEI. The CDR3 length is 13 residues. CDR3: CASGADRGYEQYV. The CDR3 DNA follows: TGTGCCAGCGGCGCCGACAGGGGCTACGAGCAGTACGTC.

In this sample, this clonotype turned up many times. The chain couples TRBV4-2 to TRBJ2-5; a weak D match, TRBD2 (5 bases). Germline CDR1 is LGHNA and CDR2 is YNFKEQ. The CDR3 runs 14 residues. V lost 2 bases and J lost 2, with 9 bases in between. The CDR3 DNA reads TGTGCCAGCAGCCAATACGGGAATCAAGAGACCCAGTACTTC. Amino acids: CASSQYGNQETQYF.

This clonotype was detected many times. V is TRBV9 and J is TRBJ2-1; 11 positions agree with TRBD2. CDR3 length: 16 amino acids. The junction had 7 bases not matched to a gene; V was cut back by 0 bases and J by 8 bases. CDR1 is SGDLS and CDR2 is YYNGEE in the germline V gene. CDR3 protein: CASSVGLLAGVDEQFF. Written as DNA, the CDR3 is TGTGCCAGCAGCGTAGGTTTACTAGCGGGAGTGGATGAGCAGTTCTTC. Full variable domain (missing parts from reference TRBV9 and TRBJ2-1): DSGVTQTPKHLITATGQRVTLRCSPRSGDLSVYWYQQSLDQGLQFLIQYYNGEERAKGNILERFSAQQFPDLHSELNLSSLELGDSALYFCASSVGLLAGVDEQFFGPGTRLTVL.

This clonotype occurred many times. J is TRBJ2-3 and V is TRBV5-5; D call uncertain. This CDR3 comprises 11 residues. In germline, CDR1 is SGHKS, CDR2 YYEKEE (reference sequence). Trimming took 5 bases from V and 2 from J, leaving 3 bases between them. The CDR3 loop is CASRITDTQYF. The CDR3 nucleotides are TGTGCCAGCAGGATCACAGATACGCAGTATTTT. The complete variable domain, with remaining parts taken from reference TRBV5-5 and TRBJ2-3, reads DAGVTQSPTHLIKTRGQQVTLRCSPISGHKSVSWYQQVLGQGPQFIFQYYEKEERGRGNFPDRFSARQFPNYSSELNVNALLLGDSALYLCASRITDTQYFGPGTRLTVL.

In its sample, this clonotype was seen a few times. The chain links TRBV29-1 to TRBJ1-4, with D possibly being TRBD1 (5 bases). The CDR3 sequence is 12 residues long. CDR1 SQVTM and CDR2 ANQGSEA come from the germline V gene. Between the trimmed V and J ends, which lost 4 bases and 7 bases, there was a span of 10 bases. The chain's CDR3 is CSVAQGSEKLFF. CDR3 nucleotide sequence: TGCAGCGTTGCCCAGGGTAGTGAAAAACTGTTTTTT.

The table lists this clonotype with many counts. The J gene is TRBJ1-1, the V gene TRBV12-3 or TRBV12-4, with D uncertain. The V and J ends lost 5 bases and 2 bases respectively, with 9 bases between them. This CDR3 spans 13 amino acids. The CDR3 protein is CASSPDENTEAFF. The CDR3 bases are TGTGCCAGCAGTCCGGACGAAAACACTGAAGCTTTCTTT.

In its sample, this clonotype was seen many times. The chain carries TRBV12-3 or TRBV12-4 and TRBJ2-5; D could derive from TRBD1 or TRBD2 (6 bases each). This CDR3 contains 14 residues. V was cut by 6 bases and J by 4 bases, with 15 bases left in between. The CDR3 DNA follows: TGTGCCAGCAGCCCCGTCGGGGGCCGAGAGACCCAGTACTTC. Residues: CASSPVGGRETQYF.

The J gene is TRBJ2-5, the V gene TRBV7-2, with TRBD2 matching 8 bases. The CDR3 length is 16 residues. V lost 4 bases and J lost 5; bases outside the gene matches: 12. In germline, CDR1 is SGHTA, CDR2 FQGNSA. The CDR3 sequence: CASSSPREGYMETQYF. DNA of the CDR3: TGTGCCAGCAGCTCCCCCCGGGAGGGGTATATGGAGACCCAGTACTTC.

This clonotype was detected many times. The rearrangement uses TRBV24-1 and TRBJ1-5, with 7 bases matching TRBD1. In germline, CDR1 is KGHDR, CDR2 SFDVKD. The V and J ends lost 7 bases and 2 bases, in that order; junction bases with no gene match: 4. This CDR3 spans 14 amino acids. CDR3: CATSQGDRNQPQHF. CDR3 DNA sequence: TGTGCCACCAGCCAGGGGGATCGCAATCAGCCCCAGCATTTT.